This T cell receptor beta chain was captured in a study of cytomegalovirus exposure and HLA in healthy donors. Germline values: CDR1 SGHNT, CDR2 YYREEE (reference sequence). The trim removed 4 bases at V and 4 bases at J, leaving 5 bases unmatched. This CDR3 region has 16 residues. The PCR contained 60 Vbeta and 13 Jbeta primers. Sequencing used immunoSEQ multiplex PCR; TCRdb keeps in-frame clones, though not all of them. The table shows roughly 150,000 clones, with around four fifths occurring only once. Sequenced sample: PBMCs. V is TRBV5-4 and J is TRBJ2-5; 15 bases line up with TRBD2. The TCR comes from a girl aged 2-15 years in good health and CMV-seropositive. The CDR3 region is CASSPGTSGRSETQYF. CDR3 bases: TGTGCCAGCAGCCCGGGGACTAGCGGGAGGTCAGAGACCCAGTACTTC.